The clone carrying this T cell receptor beta chain was observed a single time. Trimming took 10 bases from V and 8 from J, leaving 15 bases between them. The germline V gene has CDR1 MNHEY and CDR2 SMNVEV (reference sequence). The CDR3 totals 12 residues. The data originate from a study of shared clonotypes between healthy human individuals. TCRdb's copy holds only in-frame clones and misses some; the assay was immunoSEQ multiplex PCR. The sample shows around 650,000 clones, roughly 95% of them seen only once. CD8 cells classed as naive were CD45RO-negative and positively selected for CCR7, excluding terminally differentiated effector memory CD45RA+ cells.

The chain couples TRBV27 to TRBJ2-1; D remains ambiguous. The specimen sequenced was naive CD8+ T cells sorted from blood. The receptor comes from a young woman in good health. The CDR3: CATADRIDEQFF. DNA for the CDR3: TGTGCCACCGCGGACCGTATCGATGAGCAGTTCTTC.